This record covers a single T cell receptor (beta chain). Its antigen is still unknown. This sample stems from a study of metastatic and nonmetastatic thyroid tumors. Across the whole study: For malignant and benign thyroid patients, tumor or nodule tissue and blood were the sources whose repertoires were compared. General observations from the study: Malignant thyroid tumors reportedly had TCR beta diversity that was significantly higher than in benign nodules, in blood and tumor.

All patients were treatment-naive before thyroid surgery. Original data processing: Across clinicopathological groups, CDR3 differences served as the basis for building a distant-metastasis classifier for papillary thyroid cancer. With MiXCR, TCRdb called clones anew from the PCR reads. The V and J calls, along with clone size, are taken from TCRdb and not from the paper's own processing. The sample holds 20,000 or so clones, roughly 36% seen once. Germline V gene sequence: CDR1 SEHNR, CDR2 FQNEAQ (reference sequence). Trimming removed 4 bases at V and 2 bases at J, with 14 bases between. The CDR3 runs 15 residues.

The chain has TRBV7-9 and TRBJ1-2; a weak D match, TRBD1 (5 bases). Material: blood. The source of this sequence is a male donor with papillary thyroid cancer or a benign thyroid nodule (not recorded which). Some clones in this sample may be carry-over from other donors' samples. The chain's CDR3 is CASSSEGRSNYGYTF. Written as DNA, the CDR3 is TGTGCCAGCAGCTCCGAGGGGCGGTCCAACTATGGCTACACCTTC.